These T cell receptor beta chains were read from a single sample in a study of OX40 agonist ivuxolimab in advanced cancers. Some clones are missing from TCRdb's copy, which holds only in-frame ones; the method was immunoSEQ multiplex PCR. The sample lists 65,000 to 90,000 clones, approximately 85% occurring once. The sample in question was CD4+ or CD8+ T cells sorted from blood, obtained in a trial of the OX40 agonist ivuxolimab. The receptors were gathered from an adult with an advanced solid tumor such as melanoma, head and neck, liver or kidney cancer. CDR3s include the opening cysteine and the closing phenylalanine or tryptophan. Fields, in order: V gene, D gene, J gene, clone size, CDR3 DNA, CDR3 protein. D genes are given only for firm matches. Expanded clones are given a class, and other clones once, few, many or no size at all.

v_gene: TRBV11-2
d_gene: .
j_gene: TRBJ2-2
abundance: .
CDR3nt: TGTGCCAGCAGCTCCGGCCATTCCGGGGAGCTGTTTTTT
CDR3aa: CASSSGHSGELFF

v_gene: TRBV5-1
d_gene: .
j_gene: TRBJ1-2
abundance: medium-sized
CDR3nt: TGCGCCAGCAGCTTGGTCCCGGGGGCGGCGGGTGGCTACACCTTC
CDR3aa: CASSLVPGAAGGYTF

v_gene: TRBV5-8
d_gene: .
j_gene: TRBJ1-2
abundance: .
CDR3nt: TGTGCCAGCAGCTTGGAATTAGGGATTCGAGGCTACACCTTC
CDR3aa: CASSLELGIRGYTF

v_gene: TRBV18
d_gene: .
j_gene: TRBJ2-5
abundance: .
CDR3nt: TGTGCCAGCTCACCACCTGCCAGGAAAGAGACCCAGTACTTC
CDR3aa: CASSPPARKETQYF

v_gene: TRBV7-6
d_gene: .
j_gene: TRBJ2-5
abundance: .
CDR3nt: TGTGCCAGCAGCTTATCCTGGTCAGAGACCCAGTACTTC
CDR3aa: CASSLSWSETQYF

v_gene: TRBV19
d_gene: TRBD1
j_gene: TRBJ1-1
abundance: .
CDR3nt: TGTGCCAGTAGTATTCAGACAGGGGGCCTGAACACTGAAGCTTTCTTT
CDR3aa: CASSIQTGGLNTEAFF

v_gene: TRBV9
d_gene: .
j_gene: TRBJ1-2
abundance: .
CDR3nt: TGTGCCAGCACCAAGGAAGGCGGAGGACAGATCCTATATGGCTACACCTTC
CDR3aa: CASTKEGGGQILYGYTF

v_gene: TRBV5-1
d_gene: TRBD1
j_gene: TRBJ1-1
abundance: .
CDR3nt: TGCGCCAGCAGCCAGGGGGGAAACACTGAAGCTTTCTTT
CDR3aa: CASSQGGNTEAFF

v_gene: TRBV10-3
d_gene: TRBD2
j_gene: TRBJ2-1
abundance: .
CDR3nt: TGTGCCACCACCGGAATAGCGGGGACCTACAATGAGCAGTTCTTC
CDR3aa: CATTGIAGTYNEQFF

v_gene: TRBV19
d_gene: .
j_gene: TRBJ2-3
abundance: .
CDR3nt: TGTGCCAGTAGACCACAAAAGGGGGATACGCAGTATTTT
CDR3aa: CASRPQKGDTQYF

v_gene: TRBV6-5
d_gene: .
j_gene: TRBJ1-2
abundance: .
CDR3nt: TGTGCCAGCAGTTACTCTTTAGGGACCTATGGCTACACCTTC
CDR3aa: CASSYSLGTYGYTF

v_gene: TRBV27
d_gene: TRBD2
j_gene: TRBJ2-3
abundance: .
CDR3nt: TGTGCCAGCAGGCCCGCTGACGGGGGGGCGGTAACAGATACGCAGTATTTT
CDR3aa: CASRPADGGAVTDTQYF

v_gene: TRBV10-3
d_gene: TRBD1
j_gene: TRBJ2-7
abundance: .
CDR3nt: TGTGCCATCAGTGCCGACAGGGTCTCCCGTTACGAGCAGTACTTC
CDR3aa: CAISADRVSRYEQYF

v_gene: TRBV5-1
d_gene: TRBD1
j_gene: TRBJ1-4
abundance: .
CDR3nt: TGCGCCAGCAGCAAAAACAGGGGAACTAATGAAAAACTGTTTTTT
CDR3aa: CASSKNRGTNEKLFF

v_gene: TRBV5-1
d_gene: TRBD1
j_gene: TRBJ1-5
abundance: .
CDR3nt: TGCGCCAGCAGCTTGGTGACAGGGGATCAGCCCCAGCATTTT
CDR3aa: CASSLVTGDQPQHF

v_gene: TRBV7-3
d_gene: TRBD2
j_gene: TRBJ2-5
abundance: .
CDR3nt: TGTGCCAGCAGCCCCACCCCTCGGGGGGGGACGGAGACCCAGTACTTC
CDR3aa: CASSPTPRGGTETQYF

v_gene: TRBV9
d_gene: .
j_gene: TRBJ2-3
abundance: .
CDR3nt: TGTGCCAGCAGCACGGATCTCCGGGCAGATACGCAGTATTTT
CDR3aa: CASSTDLRADTQYF

v_gene: TRBV2
d_gene: .
j_gene: TRBJ2-7
abundance: .
CDR3nt: TGTGCCAGCAGTGTCACAGGGCTCCAAGGGCAGTACTTC
CDR3aa: CASSVTGLQGQYF

v_gene: TRBV7-9
d_gene: .
j_gene: TRBJ1-1
abundance: .
CDR3nt: TGTGCCAGCAGTGGTCTGAGGGTCACGAACACTGAAGCTTTCTTT
CDR3aa: CASSGLRVTNTEAFF

v_gene: TRBV2
d_gene: .
j_gene: TRBJ2-7
abundance: few
CDR3nt: TGTGCCAGCAGTGAAATCGGGTACGAGCAGTACTTC
CDR3aa: CASSEIGYEQYF

v_gene: TRBV25-1
d_gene: .
j_gene: TRBJ1-2
abundance: .
CDR3nt: TGTGCCAGCCAAGGGGGTTACTATGGCTACACCTTC
CDR3aa: CASQGGYYGYTF

v_gene: TRBV10-3
d_gene: TRBD2
j_gene: TRBJ2-4
abundance: .
CDR3nt: TGTGCCATCAGTGAACTAGCGGGTAGGAACATTCAGTACTTC
CDR3aa: CAISELAGRNIQYF

v_gene: TRBV5-1
d_gene: .
j_gene: TRBJ2-7
abundance: .
CDR3nt: TGCGCCAGCAGCTTCTCCCACGCCTACGAGCAGTACTTC
CDR3aa: CASSFSHAYEQYF

v_gene: TRBV9
d_gene: .
j_gene: TRBJ2-3
abundance: .
CDR3nt: TGTGCCAGCAGCGTGGTCCCTAGCGTACAGGCCCCCGGCACAGATACGCAGTATTTT
CDR3aa: CASSVVPSVQAPGTDTQYF

v_gene: TRBV11-2
d_gene: TRBD1
j_gene: TRBJ2-1
abundance: .
CDR3nt: TGTGCCAGCAGCTTATCACAGGGGATATACAATGAGCAGTTCTTC
CDR3aa: CASSLSQGIYNEQFF